The clone carrying this TCR beta chain was observed a handful of times. The antigen is not known. The J segment lost 7 bases and the V segment lost 2 bases, leaving 9 bases of the junction unmatched. Germline assignment: CDR1 SGHTA and CDR2 FQGNSA. This CDR3 is 16 amino acids long. The data derive from a study of beta chain features in type 1 diabetes. Study-level points and caveats: The naive, central memory and Treg TCRB repertoires looked more alike in patients than they did in healthy donors. Cells carrying high TCR expression could end up over-represented when cDNA is sequenced.

Every donor had blood drawn once into heparin, around 120 mL on average. Central memory, naive, regulatory and stem cell-like memory CD4+ cells were sorted by CD45RO/CCR7/CD25/CD127/CD95/CD27. The isolated RNA, all of it, was reverse transcribed, so expressed TCRB transcripts were what got sequenced. Libraries were prepared by immunoSEQ multiplex PCR; TCRdb keeps only in-frame clonotypes and omits some of them. The table has a few hundred thousand clones, approximately 12% seen once. The sequence was obtained from a young man in good health. The chain carries TRBV7-2 and TRBJ2-2, with 8 bases identical to TRBD1. The sequenced sample was naive CD4+ T cells from blood. The CDR3 DNA sequence: TGTGCCAGCAGCTTACTCAGGGGGCATGTTCTCGGGGAGCTGTTTTTT. Residues: CASSLLRGHVLGELFF.